This entry describes one T cell receptor beta chain. Its cognate antigen is unknown. The PCR ran on 60 Vbeta and 13 Jbeta primers. Produced via immunoSEQ multiplex PCR; TCRdb's table is partial and in-frame only. The sample consists of 100,000 to 150,000 clones, roughly four fifths of them appearing once. The sample is drawn from a study of cytomegalovirus exposure and HLA in healthy donors. Notes on the study in general: Cytomegalovirus association was listed for approximately 160 TCR beta chains.

The receptor's source is a female donor in good health and CMV-seropositive. The sequenced sample was PBMCs.

The CDR3 region is CASSYGRYNEQFF. In DNA form, the CDR3 reads TGTGCCAGCAGTTATGGCAGGTACAATGAGCAGTTCTTC. The V gene is TRBV6-6, the J gene TRBJ2-1; D ambiguous. With 3 bases removed from V and 4 bases from J, the gap between germline ends came to 7 bases. The CDR3 contains 13 residues. Per germline, CDR1 MNHNY and CDR2 SVGAGI (reference sequence).